This T cell receptor beta chain was recorded in a study of blood T cell repertoires in COVID-19. Study-wide context: T cells, B-cell-depleted T cells, or PBMCs supplied cDNA or gDNA.

The CDR3 contains 15 residues. Germline V lookup: CDR1 SGHNT, CDR2 YENEEA. Trimming removed 3 bases from V and 2 bases from J, with 11 bases in between. Study processing details: Amplification with reference gene primers provided the estimates of nucleated cell counts. Assay: immunoSEQ multiplex PCR; the TCRdb copy retains only in-frame clones and omits some. The V and J calls and clone size are taken from that table; D and trimming were inferred from the DNA. The table includes around 65,000 clones, roughly 80% detected once. The receptor was derived from a human donor in a cohort sampled during active COVID-19. The sample was peripheral blood. The V gene is TRBV11-3, the J gene TRBJ1-3, with a possible D match to TRBD1 (5 bases). The CDR3 spells CASSFGGIAGNTIYF. The CDR3, as DNA: TGTGCCAGCAGCTTTGGGGGGATTGCTGGAAACACCATATATTTT.